The clone carrying this T cell receptor (beta chain) was observed a single time. These data are taken from a study of blood T cell repertoires in COVID-19. Germline CDR1 and CDR2: KGHSH and LQKENI. Trimming cost V 6 bases and J 1 base; bases outside gene matches: 4. The CDR3 is made up of 14 amino acids. Method: immunoSEQ multiplex PCR; TCRdb's copy keeps in-frame clones and lacks some. This table has about 380,000 clones, 80% to 90% appearing once. The sequencing sample was made of PBMCs or T cells enriched from blood (not recorded which). J is TRBJ1-1 and V is TRBV18; 8 nucleotides match TRBD1. The receptor was isolated from a man aged 25-45 years who had recovered from COVID-19. The CDR3 region is CASSSGTGNTEAFF. For the CDR3, the DNA is TGTGCCAGCTCCTCCGGGACAGGGAACACTGAAGCTTTCTTT.